The 32 T cell receptor beta chains below come from one sample, sequenced in a study of spatial heterogeneity in lung cancer. For these TCRs, the target antigens are not known. TCRdb analysed the 5' RACE reads with MiXCR anew, one entry per CDR3 protein. The sample includes fewer than 15,000 distinct CDR3 sequences, less than 4.5% of them seen just once. The time point is: sample taken at primary tumor resection. Study outcomes and limitations: Counts of expanded alpha and beta TCRs within tumors tracked the tumor nonsynonymous mutation count.

Sequencing was performed on lung tumor tissue, taken at surgery. The source of these receptors is a male donor with early-stage non-small cell lung cancer.

The table lists this clonotype with many counts. The DNA for the CDR3 is TGTGCCAGCAGCTTAACCGACAGCTCCTACAATGAGCAGTTCTTC. Translated, it gives CASSLTDSSYNEQFF. The chain is built from TRBV7-3 and TRBJ2-1; D possibly corresponds to TRBD1 (5 bases). CDR1 is SGHTA and CDR2 is FQGTGA in the germline V gene. This CDR3 has 15 residues. The V end lost 0 bases, the J end lost 0 bases, and 6 bases lay between the germline ends.

This clonotype was seen repeatedly, ten times or more. V usage is TRBV21-1 and J usage is TRBJ2-1; TRBD1 was called by the table and not checked on the DNA. TRBV21-1 is a known pseudogene. The CDR3 has 14 amino acids. The CDR3 DNA is TGTGCCAGTCGGGGGGGGCGCGGAGGAAATGAGCAGTTCTTC. Its translation is CASRGGRGGNEQFF.

In its sample, this clonotype was seen many times. The chain links TRBV5-5 to TRBJ1-5, with D unclear. The length of the CDR3 is 13 residues. The ends were cut back, 2 bases at V and 2 bases at J, with 5 bases in the middle. Germline V lookup: CDR1 SGHKS, CDR2 YYEKEE (reference sequence). CDR3 amino acids: CASSFHRNQPQHF. CDR3 DNA: TGTGCCAGCAGCTTTCACCGCAATCAGCCCCAGCATTTT.

This clonotype is medium-sized within its sample. The chain has TRBV20-1 and TRBJ1-1, with D unclear. CDR3 length: 12 residues. Germline-derived CDR1 and CDR2 are DFQATT and SNEGSKA (reference sequence). Between the trimmed V and J ends, which lost 6 bases and 0 bases, there was a span of 8 bases. The CDR3 spells CSAQTVNTEAFF. The CDR3 bases are TGCAGTGCCCAGACGGTGAACACTGAAGCTTTCTTT.

Of note for this clonotype: Since a much larger clone is just one base distant, this may be a read error. The conserved phenylalanine or tryptophan is not found at the CDR3 terminus, so this likely reflects a read error. The chain couples TRBV9 to TRBJ2-1, with 10 bases lining up with TRBD2. Germline lookup yields CDR1 SGDLS and CDR2 YYNGEE. The CDR3 loop spans 16 amino acids. After removal of 0 bases from V and 6 bases from J, the junction contained 6 bases not matched to a gene. CDR3 protein: CASSVGSSGGGNEQFS. CDR3 bases: TGTGCCAGCAGCGTAGGTTCTAGCGGGGGCGGCAATGAGCAGTTCTCC.

This clonotype was detected many times. V and J are TRBV7-6 and TRBJ2-1; 12 nucleotides align to TRBD2. The CDR3 spans 17 residues. V lost 5 bases, J lost 5 bases, and 10 bases stayed unmatched. The germline gives CDR1 SGHVS, CDR2 FNYEAQ. The CDR3 DNA sequence: TGTGCCAGCAGCCCACTCGCTAGCGGGAGGGCCGACAATGAGCAGTTCTTC. This codes for CASSPLASGRADNEQFF.

The chain has TRBV20-1 and TRBJ2-7; D is unclear. CDR1 and CDR2 from the germline V gene are DFQATT and SNEGSKA (reference sequence). Trimming left V 3 bases short and J 1 base short, with 10 bases between. This CDR3 comprises 13 residues. In DNA form, the CDR3 reads TGCAGTGCTAGCCGACTGGGGTCCTACGAGCAGTACTTC. Protein product: CSASRLGSYEQYF.

This clonotype is categorized as large (0.1 to 1%). The chain combines TRBV12-3 or TRBV12-4 with TRBJ2-5; 13 bases are a match to TRBD2. Unmatched junction bases numbered 7, after V lost 1 base and J lost 5 bases. CDR3 length equals 17 residues. The CDR3 loop reads CASSLELAGGQDETQYF. The CDR3 DNA is TGTGCCAGCAGTTTAGAACTAGCGGGGGGGCAAGACGAGACCCAGTACTTC.

This clonotype was detected many times. The chain joins TRBV30 to TRBJ2-7, with D uncertain. Germline loops: CDR1 GTSNPN, CDR2 SVGIG (reference sequence). CDR3 size: 13 residues. The germline V and J ends were trimmed by 7 bases and 1 base, with 14 bases remaining between them. The CDR3 nucleotides are TGTGCCTATCAAACCGACACATCCTACGAGCAGTACGTC. It codes for CAYQTDTSYEQYV.

By share of the sample, this clonotype is medium-sized (0.01 to 0.1%). The V gene is TRBV29-1, the J gene TRBJ2-2, with TRBD1 matching 8 bases. Germline values: CDR1 SQVTM, CDR2 ANQGSEA. This CDR3 contains 14 residues. The junction had 5 bases not matched to a gene; V was cut back by 4 bases and J by 4 bases. CDR3 loop: CSVGGQGGTGELFF. CDR3 in DNA: TGCAGCGTTGGCGGACAGGGTGGCACCGGGGAGCTGTTTTTT.

Ten or more counts support this clonotype. The chain joins TRBV7-2 to TRBJ1-5; 7 nucleotides match TRBD1. V shed 3 bases and J 0 bases; nucleotides not matched to a gene: 2. CDR1 and CDR2 (germline): SGHTA, FQGNSA. The CDR3 spans 15 residues. This chain's CDR3 is CASSFTGVSNQPQHF. For the CDR3, the DNA is TGTGCCAGCAGCTTTACAGGGGTTAGCAATCAGCCCCAGCATTTT.

At least ten counts were recorded for this clonotype. The chain uses TRBV20-1 and TRBJ2-1; 11 nucleotides agree with TRBD2. With V trimmed by 4 bases and J by 0 bases, 8 bases remained unmatched. CDR1 and CDR2 (germline): DFQATT, SNEGSKA (reference sequence). This CDR3 region has 17 residues. CDR3 in DNA: TGCAGTGCTACCGGACTAGCGGGCCAGCACTCCTACAATGAGCAGTTCTTC. It is translated as CSATGLAGQHSYNEQFF.

This clonotype was recorded at least ten times. The rearrangement joins TRBV9 to TRBJ1-1; 7 bases match TRBD1. The CDR3 runs 15 residues. V was pared by 0 bases and J by 3 bases, with 5 bases of the junction left unmatched. Germline V lookup: CDR1 SGDLS, CDR2 YYNGEE. The CDR3, as DNA: TGTGCCAGCAGCGTAGGTGGAGGGGGCTACACTGAAGCTTTCTTT. This translates into CASSVGGGGYTEAFF.

This clonotype was counted at least ten times. The V gene is TRBV7-9, the J gene TRBJ2-3; D unclear. V lost 3 bases, J lost 2 bases, and 18 bases lay in between. This CDR3 is built from 17 residues. In germline, CDR1 is SEHNR, CDR2 FQNEAQ (reference sequence). The CDR3 DNA is TGTGCCAGCAGCTTTCGTACAGCTCCTGTACCCACAGATACGCAGTATTTT. Amino acid sequence: CASSFRTAPVPTDTQYF.

This clonotype was counted a few times. The chain carries TRBV27 and TRBJ2-1; 8 nucleotides align to TRBD2. The CDR3 loop spans 15 amino acids. V shed 0 bases and J 8 bases; nucleotides not matched to a gene: 6. Germline-derived CDR1 and CDR2 are MNHEY and SMNVEV (reference sequence). CDR3 nucleotides: TGTGCCAGCAGTTTATCAGCGGGAGTCTTCGATGAGCAGTTCTTC. Encoded protein: CASSLSAGVFDEQFF.

This clonotype is medium-sized within its sample. The V and J genes are TRBV7-2 and TRBJ2-3, with D perhaps TRBD1 or TRBD2 (5 bases each). The CDR3 is 14 amino acids. Germline values: CDR1 SGHTA, CDR2 FQGNSA. V dropped 2 bases and J dropped 6 bases, with 12 bases sitting between them. CDR3 sequence reads: CASSLRGESDTQYF. The CDR3 DNA is TGTGCCAGCAGCTTACGAGGGGAAAGCGATACGCAGTATTTT.

This clonotype was counted a few times. J is TRBJ2-1 and V is TRBV7-3, with 8 positions matching TRBD1. The CDR3 is 17 amino acids. The germline V gene encodes CDR1 SGHTA and CDR2 FQGTGA. V lost 1 base to trimming and J lost 7 bases; unmatched junction nucleotides: 12. In nucleotides, the CDR3 is TGTGCCAGCAGCTTAAGGGTTGGGACAGGTCTTTTGAATGAGCAGTTCTTC. Protein sequence: CASSLRVGTGLLNEQFF. The whole variable domain, remainder taken from reference TRBV7-3 and TRBJ2-1, is GAGVSQTPSNKVTEKGKYVELRCDPISGHTALYWYRQSLGQGPEFLIYFQGTGAADDSGLPNDRFFAVRPEGSVSTLKIQRTERGDSAVYLCASSLRVGTGLLNEQFFGPGTRLTVL.

This chain uses TRBV27 with TRBJ2-2, with a tentative D call TRBD2 (5 bases). The CDR3 length is 14 residues. V lost 6 bases to trimming and J lost 7 bases, with 15 bases between them. Germline lookup yields CDR1 MNHEY and CDR2 SMNVEV (reference sequence). This CDR3 reads CASSPPPGGGELFF. The CDR3 nucleotides are TGTGCCAGCAGCCCACCCCCCGGAGGCGGGGAGCTGTTTTTT.

This clonotype was detected many times. The chain couples TRBV9 to TRBJ2-1; either TRBD1 or TRBD2 may supply D (5 bases each). Germline CDR1 reads SGDLS; CDR2 reads YYNGEE. The ends were cut back, 0 bases at V and 2 bases at J, with 18 bases in the middle. The CDR3 is made up of 18 amino acids. In nucleotides, the CDR3 is TGTGCCAGCAGCGTAGATCATGGGGGAGACCTTACCTACAATGAGCAGTTCTTC. Translated, it gives CASSVDHGGDLTYNEQFF.

This clonotype has more than one count but fewer than ten. The V gene is TRBV29-1, the J gene TRBJ2-1; 7 bases align to TRBD1. V shed 4 bases and J 9 bases; nucleotides not matched to a gene: 6. The V gene's germline CDR1 is SQVTM and CDR2 ANQGSEA. CDR3 size: 12 residues. The CDR3 sequence is CSVGGGLPEQFF. The CDR3 DNA reads as TGCAGCGTTGGAGGGGGCCTTCCTGAGCAGTTCTTC.

This clonotype was detected ten times or more. The chain uses TRBV18 and TRBJ2-2; 14 bases map to TRBD2. This CDR3 has 15 residues. Trimming cost V 3 bases and J 9 bases; bases outside gene matches: 3. The germline V gene has CDR1 KGHSH and CDR2 LQKENI. CDR3 sequence: CASSPGTSGSRELFF. The DNA of the CDR3 is TGTGCCAGCTCACCCGGGACTAGCGGGAGCCGGGAGCTGTTTTTT.

This clonotype was counted many times. CDR3: CASSYRVRQTYTPGELFF. The CDR3 coding sequence is TGTGCCAGCAGTTACCGGGTCAGGCAGACGTATACGCCCGGGGAGCTGTTTTTT. The chain has TRBV6-2 or TRBV6-3 and TRBJ2-2; D gene ambiguous. V lost 2 bases and J lost 6, with 22 bases in between. CDR1 and CDR2 from the germline V gene are MNHEY and SVGEGT. The length of the CDR3 is 18 residues.

This clonotype was seen ten or more times. The V gene is TRBV6-4, the J gene TRBJ1-1; D not resolved. CDR3 length equals 12 residues. Trimming shortened V by 2 bases and J by 4 bases, and 5 bases separated the two germline ends. Germline V gene lookup returns CDR1 MRHNA and CDR2 SNTAGT. In DNA, the CDR3 is TGTGCCAGCAGTGACCCGGTCACTGAAGCTTTCTTT. Residues: CASSDPVTEAFF.

This clonotype was found many times. The chain recombines TRBV7-2 with TRBJ2-3; no reliable D call. Trimming removed 3 bases from V and 0 bases from J, with 10 bases in between. This CDR3 is 15 amino acids long. Germline V gene sequence: CDR1 SGHTA, CDR2 FQGNSA. This CDR3 reads CASSFEPFSTDTQYF. The CDR3 DNA follows: TGTGCCAGCAGCTTTGAGCCTTTTAGCACAGATACGCAGTATTTT.

In its sample, this clonotype was seen many times. The chain uses TRBV9 and TRBJ1-5; unclear D gene. Germline V gene sequence: CDR1 SGDLS, CDR2 YYNGEE. The CDR3 runs 15 residues. V was pared by 0 bases and J by 7 bases, with 14 bases between. CDR3 nucleotide sequence: TGTGCCAGCAGCGTAGCTAAAGGGTCAAACCAGCCCCAGCATTTT. It encodes CASSVAKGSNQPQHF.

This clonotype appeared a few times. At one end the junction does not follow the germline gene, possibly because of a read error. The chain has TRBV27 and TRBJ1-2; 9 bases match TRBD1. The CDR3 is 15 amino acids. From germline, CDR1 is MNHEY and CDR2 SMNVEV (reference sequence). CDR3 coding DNA: TGTGCCAGCAGTTCGCGGACAGGGGCTAACTATGGCGACACCTTC. Protein product: CASSSRTGANYGDTF.

This clonotype has at least ten counts. The chain links TRBV2 to TRBJ1-2; TRBD1 aligns across 8 bases. The CDR3 length is 13 residues. CDR1 SNHLY and CDR2 FYNNEI come from the germline V gene. V shed 6 bases and J 7 bases; nucleotides not matched to a gene: 7. The CDR3: CASRETGVGGYTF. CDR3 DNA: TGTGCCAGCAGGGAGACAGGGGTTGGTGGCTACACCTTC.

There are many counts of this clonotype. The chain has TRBV18 and TRBJ2-1; D is ambiguous. The germline V gene has CDR1 KGHSH and CDR2 LQKENI. The CDR3 runs 12 residues. The V gene lost 5 bases and the J gene lost 7 bases, with 9 bases spanning the gap. The CDR3 nucleotides read TGTGCCAGCTCAGAAGGCTGGAATGAGCAGTTCTTC. Protein sequence: CASSEGWNEQFF.

This clonotype was seen many times. This chain joins TRBV3-1 and TRBJ1-1; D unresolved. Deletions cut 7 bases from V and 5 bases from J, with 17 bases between. The CDR3 runs to 14 residues. Germline V gene lookup returns CDR1 LGHDT and CDR2 YNNKEL (reference sequence). CDR3 sequence (DNA): TGTGCCAGCATCTCTCAAGTGGTGAGTACTGAAGCTTTCTTT. Protein: CASISQVVSTEAFF. Filled out from reference TRBV3-1 and TRBJ1-1, the complete variable domain reads DTAVSQTPKYLVTQMGNDKSIKCEQNLGHDTMYWYKQDSKKFLKIMFSYNNKELIINETVPNRFSPKSPDKAHLNLHINSLELGDSAVYFCASISQVVSTEAFFGQGTRLTVV.

This clonotype showed up many times. The chain couples TRBV5-1 to TRBJ1-6; 7 nucleotides agree with TRBD1. J lost 9 bases, V lost 1 base, and 4 bases had no gene match. Germline V gene data show CDR1 as SGHRS and CDR2 as YFSETQ. The CDR3 contains 14 residues. CDR3 residues: CASSLNRGGSPLHF. The CDR3 region has the DNA TGCGCCAGCAGCTTGAACAGGGGTGGTTCACCCCTCCACTTT.

At least ten counts were recorded for this clonotype. This sequence joins TRBV7-2 and TRBJ2-2, with 13 positions matching TRBD2. Trimming removed 4 bases from V and 6 bases from J; junction bases left unmatched: 5. The germline CDR1 and CDR2 sequences are SGHTA and FQGNSA. The CDR3 contains 16 residues. Written as DNA, the CDR3 is TGTGCCAGCAGCTACTCCGGACTAGCGGGAGCCGGGGAGCTGTTTTTT. This encodes CASSYSGLAGAGELFF.

This clonotype showed up many times. The CDR3 sequence: CSARTGHTEAFF. Written as DNA, the CDR3 is TGCAGTGCTAGGACAGGGCACACTGAAGCTTTCTTT. The chain combines TRBV20-1 with TRBJ1-1; 7 bases align to TRBD1. The V gene's germline CDR1 is DFQATT and CDR2 SNEGSKA (reference sequence). After removal of 3 bases from V and 3 bases from J, the junction contained 1 base not matched to a gene. This CDR3 is 12 amino acids long.